This T cell receptor beta chain was sequenced in a study of T cells in Graves' hyperthyroidism and ophthalmopathy. Amplification targeted TCR beta CDR3 regions from RNA transcripts. Carried out on the TCR CDR3, a first-round RT-PCR used the HTBI primer set. TCRdb re-analysed the multiplex PCR reads in MiXCR, keeping a single row per CDR3 protein. The sample includes about 300,000 distinct CDR3 sequences, roughly a fifth of them seen just once. The CDR3 has 15 amino acids. V lost 0 bases and J lost 7, with 17 bases in between. Germline V gene lookup returns CDR1 SGDLS and CDR2 YYNGEE. This clonotype was seen a few times. Patients were excluded because of uncontrolled infection, other autoimmune disease, pregnancy or lactation. Thyroid ultrasound, orbital computed tomography, clinical symptoms, and serum thyroxine and TRAb underpinned diagnoses. PBMCs were obtained from approximately 10 ml fresh peripheral blood.

This sequence joins TRBV9 and TRBJ2-7; no clear D gene. This receptor was obtained from a man aged 50 to 60 with Graves' ophthalmopathy. Input material: blood. CDR3 nucleotides: TGTGCCAGCAGCGTAGTCAACAGCCCAATGGGGGAGCAGTACTTC. This gives the protein CASSVVNSPMGEQYF.